What follows describes a single T cell receptor beta chain. Its antigen is not yet known. Nothing much larger sits one base from this clone, and base qualities are not available. The entry originates in a study of T cell changes during pregnancy in multiple sclerosis (dated by TCRdb to 2018 to 2020). In the study overall: Changes in the T cell repertoire over the course of pregnancy were examined in this study in women with multiple sclerosis.

Counted from cysteine to phenylalanine, this CDR3 has 15 amino acids. Only the CDR3 DNA is retained, 45 bases long and in frame from the first base. Looking up the germline V gene yields CDR1 SGHTA and CDR2 FQGNSA. After removal of 6 bases from V and 1 base from J, the junction retains 7 bases not matched to a gene. To prepare the library, the immunoSEQ multiplex PCR assay was applied. In its TCRdb copy, this immuneACCESS table keeps in-frame sequences only and misses some clones. Where compared with another copy, unresolved V genes explain less than half of these, and the others have no known cause. For this sample there are approximately 40,000 clones; about 85% appear just once. Clones ranked in the top ten supply 0.95% to 1.5% of the sample.

The sequence derives from a female donor with multiple sclerosis, enrolled in a pregnancy study. Sequencing was performed on CD4+ T cells from peripheral blood mononuclear cells, taken in the second trimester of pregnancy. The chain links TRBV7-2 with TRBJ2-5; 8 nucleotides in the junction match TRBD1. The nucleotide sequence is given as TGTGCCAGCAGTCGCCCAGGGGGCACCCAAGAGACCCAGTACTTC. Its coded protein is CASSRPGGTQETQYF.